This T cell receptor beta chain stems from a study of T-cell memory formation after mild COVID-19. General study points: Among CD4+ contracting clones, most were CM and EM, and CD8+ ones EMRA.

This CDR3 is 16 amino acids long. V shed 2 bases, J shed 0 bases, and the junction held 7 bases outside the gene matches. The germline V gene has CDR1 SNHLY and CDR2 FYNNEI. Comment on this clonotype: Its cognate antigen is unknown.

The 5'RACE method, run with constant-segment primers, produced TCR alpha and TCR beta cDNA libraries (carrying sample barcodes and UMIs). TCRdb ran MiXCR on the 5' RACE reads and lists one entry per CDR3 protein. Here the sample spans under 150,000 distinct CDR3 sequences, about 24% being singletons. This clonotype originated in a man between 18 and 35 years old who had mild COVID-19 (a few samples of this study predate the infection). Cell type and time point are not known. V usage is TRBV2 and J usage is TRBJ2-7, with TRBD1 matching 7 bases. Sequencing was performed on PBMCs or a T cell subset sorted from them (not recorded which). The CDR3 DNA reads as TGTGCCAGCAGTGAATTATCGGGACAGAGCTCCTACGAGCAGTACGTC. Its translation is CASSELSGQSSYEQYV.